This TCR beta chain originates from a study of human T cells and chemical hapten exposure. Study-level background: A roughly 2 cm by roughly 2 cm inner upper arm patch received 2% DPC for sensitization. Patients, chiefly female, had alopecia areata, totalis or universalis. The variation in per-sample TCR yields arose mainly from small differences in pooled library volumes.

At least ten counts were recorded for this clonotype. Time point reported: patch test 3, about 24 weeks after DPC sensitization. Treatment of the sample: therapeutic diphenylcyclopropenone sensitization with weekly scalp DPC. Under the authors' procedure: A typical sample had some 96,000 TCRs, with roughly 20,000 to 690,600 overall. Each CDR3 protein gets one entry after TCRdb re-called the RACE reads with MiXCR. The V and J calls were not made by the authors but by TCRdb's processing. The sample has 62,000 or so distinct CDR3 sequences, approximately 10% seen once; the top ten hold more than 2%. The source is a woman aged 25 to 45 with alopecia areata. Some clones in this sample may be carry-over from other donors' samples. This specimen consisted of whole blood, obtained in connection with sensitization to the hapten diphenylcyclopropenone (DPC).

DNA of the CDR3: TGCAGCGCCATCAGGGGGCGAACCGGGGAGCTGTTTTTT. Translation: CSAIRGRTGELFF. The rearrangement links TRBV29-1 to TRBJ2-2, with 8 bases that match TRBD1. After removal of 7 bases from V and 5 bases from J, the junction contained 6 bases not matched to a gene. This CDR3 contains 13 residues. In germline, CDR1 is SQVTM, CDR2 ANQGSEA.